One sample yielded the 29 T cell receptor beta chains listed below, sequenced in a study of blood T cell repertoires in COVID-19. Generated by immunoSEQ multiplex PCR, the TCRdb table keeps only in-frame clones and is missing some. The table includes some 160,000 clones, roughly 90% detected once. The sample taken for sequencing was peripheral blood. These receptors were collected from a woman in her sixties or seventies with acute or convalescent COVID-19.

The chain uses TRBV7-9 and TRBJ1-2; D possibly corresponds to TRBD1 (5 bases). Trimming cost V 4 bases and J 8 bases, with 14 bases left between them. Germline-derived CDR1 and CDR2 are SEHNR and FQNEAQ (reference sequence). The CDR3 length is 13 residues. The CDR3 is CASSSSGPWGYTF. CDR3 DNA sequence: TGTGCCAGCAGCTCTTCAGGGCCCTGGGGCTACACCTTC.

This chain connects TRBV11-2 to TRBJ2-7, with D maybe TRBD1 (5 bases). Trimming stripped 1 base from V and 3 bases from J, with 10 bases between. Germline V gene data show CDR1 as SGHAT and CDR2 as FQNNGV. This CDR3 contains 14 residues. DNA for the CDR3: TGTGCCAGCAGCTTAGGTGGCAGGGACTACGAGCAGTACTTC. Amino acid sequence: CASSLGGRDYEQYF.

This clone was counted once. V usage is TRBV7-8 and J usage is TRBJ2-7; possibly TRBD1 for D (5 bases). V was trimmed by 1 base and J by 3 bases, leaving 13 bases between them. CDR3 length: 15 amino acids. In germline, CDR1 is SGHVS, CDR2 FQNEAQ. CDR3 residues: CASSLVQGKGYEQYF. The CDR3 DNA follows: TGTGCCAGCAGCTTAGTCCAGGGAAAGGGCTACGAGCAGTACTTC.

The chain uses TRBV6-2 or TRBV6-3 and TRBJ1-2, with 8 bases fitting TRBD1. This CDR3 contains 13 residues. The ends lost 6 bases at V and 4 bases at J; junction bases unmatched: 4. Germline assignment: CDR1 MNHEY and CDR2 SVGEGT. CDR3: CASSQGTGYGYTF. CDR3 sequence (DNA): TGTGCCAGCAGCCAGGGGACAGGCTATGGCTACACCTTC.

This clone has more than one count but fewer than ten. The chain carries TRBV5-5 and TRBJ2-7; no clear D. The V and J ends lost 0 bases and 1 base respectively, with 11 bases between them. Germline assignment: CDR1 SGHKS and CDR2 YYEKEE (reference sequence). This CDR3 region has 15 residues. The CDR3 coding sequence is TGTGCCAGCAGCTTGGAGGTACACAGTTCCTACGAGCAGTACTTC. This encodes CASSLEVHSSYEQYF.

The gene calls are TRBV24-1 and TRBJ2-2, with D tentatively TRBD1 (5 bases). Germline CDR1 KGHDR, CDR2 SFDVKD. CDR3 length equals 15 residues. V lost 1 base and J lost 5, with 10 bases in between. CDR3 sequence reads: CATSDFPGFTGELFF. The CDR3 DNA reads TGTGCCACCAGTGATTTCCCAGGGTTTACCGGGGAGCTGTTTTTT.

A note on this clone: Relative to the germline gene, one junction end is altered; a read error may explain this. The same CDR3 arises from other DNA sequences in this sample as well. The CDR3 spells CASRRAGETYEQYF. Written as DNA, the CDR3 is TGTGCCAGCAGGCGAGCAGGGGAGACCTATGAGCAGTACTTC. V usage is TRBV11-2 and J usage is TRBJ2-7; the D gene is possibly TRBD1 (6 bases). Germline lookup yields CDR1 SGHAT and CDR2 FQNNGV. The CDR3 contains 14 residues.

The chain recombines TRBV12-3 or TRBV12-4 with TRBJ1-1, with a weak D call TRBD1 (5 bases). This CDR3 comprises 12 residues. With 10 bases removed from V and 3 bases from J, the gap between germline ends came to 12 bases. DNA for the CDR3: TGTGCCACCCAGGGTTGGGACACTGAAGCTTTCTTT. The encoded protein is CATQGWDTEAFF.

The V and J genes are TRBV6-5 and TRBJ1-6, with a weak D call TRBD1 (6 bases). Trimming left V 6 bases short and J 6 bases short, with 15 bases between. Germline lookup yields CDR1 MNHEY and CDR2 SVGAGI. The CDR3 contains 15 residues. The CDR3 reads CASSLTGIGNSPLHF. The CDR3 region has the DNA TGTGCCAGCAGCTTAACAGGGATCGGTAATTCACCCCTCCACTTT.

This clone was picked up one time. The chain recombines TRBV12-5 with TRBJ2-2; 9 bases agree with TRBD1. Germline CDR1 and CDR2: LGHNT and FRNRAP. The V gene end was trimmed by 0 bases and the J gene end by 7 bases; junction bases not matched to a gene: 3. The CDR3 totals 15 residues. The CDR3 bases are TGTGCTAGTGGTTTGGTACAGGGGGCCCTCGGGGAGCTGTTTTTT. As protein: CASGLVQGALGELFF.

This clone was seen only a few times. The chain carries TRBV2 and TRBJ1-4; TRBD1 matches at 7 bases. This CDR3 spans 14 amino acids. Germline lookup yields CDR1 SNHLY and CDR2 FYNNEI. V gave up 5 bases and J gave up 2 bases; unmatched junction bases: 2. The CDR3 region has the DNA TGTGCCAGCAGTAGGGACAGCACTAATGAAAAACTGTTTTTT. The encoded protein is CASSRDSTNEKLFF. Full variable domain (remainder filled in from reference TRBV2 and TRBJ1-4): EPEVTQTPSHQVTQMGQEVILRCVPISNHLYFYWYRQILGQKVEFLVSFYNNEISEKSEIFDDQFSVERPDGSNFTLKIRSTKLEDSAMYFCASSRDSTNEKLFFGSGTQLSVL.

The chain couples TRBV19 to TRBJ1-1, with 8 positions matching TRBD1. Germline assignment: CDR1 LNHDA and CDR2 SQIVND (reference sequence). This CDR3 is built from 15 residues. With 8 bases clipped from V and 1 base from J, the junction kept 9 bases outside the gene matches. The CDR3 here is CASSRRDRGNTEAFF. The CDR3 region has the DNA TGTGCCAGTTCTAGACGCGACAGGGGGAACACTGAAGCTTTCTTT.

This clone was counted between two and nine times. The V gene is TRBV21-1, the J gene TRBJ1-1. TRBV21-1 is flagged as a pseudogene. This CDR3 has 10 amino acids. The CDR3 sequence is CASSKGEAFF. The CDR3 region has the DNA TGTGCCAGCAGCAAAGGTGAGGCTTTCTTT.

J is TRBJ1-1 and V is TRBV28; tentatively, D is TRBD1 (5 bases). This CDR3 is built from 12 residues. V was shortened by 2 bases and J by 7 bases, with 8 bases between the two germline ends. Germline CDR1 reads MDHEN; CDR2 reads SYDVKM. CDR3 in amino acids: CASSLQGNEAFF. For the CDR3, the DNA is TGTGCCAGCAGTTTACAGGGAAATGAAGCTTTCTTT.

The chain uses TRBV25-1 and TRBJ2-1, with TRBD2 as a possible D gene (5 bases). V lost 3 bases to trimming and J lost 2 bases, with 11 bases between them. The CDR3 extends over 15 amino acids. CDR1 and CDR2 (germline): MGHDK, SYGVNS. The CDR3 nucleotides read TGTGCCAGCAGTGACGCCGGGATTCCCTACAATGAGCAGTTCTTC. Translated, it gives CASSDAGIPYNEQFF.

V usage is TRBV10-3 and J usage is TRBJ1-6, with D possibly TRBD1 on 5 matching bases. The CDR3 extends over 12 amino acids. V shed 4 bases and J shed 13 bases, with 11 bases lying between them. CDR1 is ENHRY, CDR2 SYGVKD, per germline. DNA for the CDR3: TGTGCCATCAGTGGGAGGGGTCAGCCCCTCCACTTT. Translated: CAISGRGQPLHF.

V gene TRBV6-7 combines with J gene TRBJ1-6; tentatively, D is TRBD1 (6 bases). TRBV6-7 is given ORF status, its function remaining uncertain. V lost 7 bases, J lost 11 bases, and 18 bases lay in between. The CDR3 extends over 14 amino acids. As DNA, the CDR3 is TGTGCCAGCACCAACCCAGGGGTAGGGACACCCCTCCACTTT. It encodes CASTNPGVGTPLHF.

The CDR3 sequence: CASREQEMNEKLFF. The CDR3 DNA reads TGTGCCAGCAGAGAACAGGAGATGAATGAAAAACTGTTTTTT. V usage is TRBV28 and J usage is TRBJ1-4; a weak D match, TRBD1 (5 bases). Deletions cut 6 bases from V and 5 bases from J, with 13 bases between. The CDR3 covers 14 residues. Looked up from germline, CDR1 is MDHEN and CDR2 is SYDVKM. Full variable domain (missing parts from reference TRBV28 and TRBJ1-4): DVKVTQSSRYLVKRTGEKVFLECVQDMDHENMFWYRQDPGLGLRLIYFSYDVKMKEKGDIPEGYSVSREKKERFSLILESASTNQTSMYLCASREQEMNEKLFFGSGTQLSVL.

This clone appeared once. The rearrangement uses TRBV7-3 and TRBJ2-5; D might be TRBD1 (5 bases). CDR3 length: 13 residues. The germline CDR1 and CDR2 sequences are SGHTA and FQGTGA. The V gene lost 5 bases and the J gene lost 5 bases, with 12 bases spanning the gap. CDR3 protein: CASSPGSGETQYF. CDR3 nucleotides: TGTGCCAGCAGCCCAGGGTCTGGCGAGACCCAGTACTTC.

The J gene is TRBJ2-2, the V gene TRBV7-6; the match to TRBD2 covers 8 bases. The ends lost 1 base at V and 6 bases at J; junction bases unmatched: 10. CDR1 is SGHVS and CDR2 is FNYEAQ in the germline V gene. CDR3 size: 17 residues. In nucleotides, the CDR3 is TGTGCCAGCAGCTTAGAGGGGGGGACTAGTATCTCCGGGGAGCTGTTTTTT. Its protein product is CASSLEGGTSISGELFF.

V gene TRBV5-4 combines with J gene TRBJ1-1; D gene ambiguous. Trimming removed 3 bases at V and 0 bases at J, with 6 bases between. The CDR3 spans 13 residues. Germline V gene lookup returns CDR1 SGHNT and CDR2 YYREEE (reference sequence). CDR3 coding DNA: TGTGCCAGCAGCTCGGAGCTGAACACTGAAGCTTTCTTT. It is translated as CASSSELNTEAFF.

The CDR3 nucleotides read TGTGCCAGCAGCTTCCGGGACAGGGGGACCACCGGGGAGCTGTTTTTT. It codes for CASSFRDRGTTGELFF. The V call is TRBV3-1 (or the pseudogene TRBV3-2), the J call TRBJ2-2; 11 positions match TRBD1. This CDR3 spans 16 amino acids. Germline V lookup: CDR1 LGHDT, CDR2 YNNKEL (reference sequence). The ends lost 5 bases at V and 4 bases at J; junction bases unmatched: 6.

This clone showed up just once. The chain carries TRBV7-2 and TRBJ2-7, with 11 positions matching TRBD1. CDR1 and CDR2 (germline): SGHTA, FQGNSA. The CDR3 sequence is 16 residues long. The junction had 5 bases not matched to a gene; V was cut back by 2 bases and J by 2 bases. CDR3 sequence reads: CASSLSGTGGTYEQYF. The CDR3 DNA sequence: TGTGCCAGCAGCTTAAGTGGGACAGGGGGTACCTACGAGCAGTACTTC.

This chain links TRBV15 with TRBJ1-2, with 9 positions matching TRBD1. The J segment lost 4 bases and the V segment lost 3 bases, leaving 6 bases of the junction unmatched. The CDR3 totals 15 residues. CDR1 and CDR2 from the germline V gene are LNHNV and YYDKDF (reference sequence). The CDR3 is CATSRGQGRGYGYTF. CDR3 nucleotides: TGTGCCACCAGCAGGGGACAGGGAAGAGGCTATGGCTACACCTTC. Variable domain in full (rest from reference TRBV15 and TRBJ1-2): DAMVIQNPRYQVTQFGKPVTLSCSQTLNHNVMYWYQQKSSQAPKLLFHYYDKDFNNEADTPDNFQSRRPNTSFCFLDIRSPGLGDTAMYLCATSRGQGRGYGYTFGSGTRLTVV.

The CDR3 reads CASSWGGQEHNEQFF. In DNA form, the CDR3 reads TGTGCCAGCAGCTGGGGCGGACAGGAACACAATGAGCAGTTCTTC. The chain couples TRBV7-2 to TRBJ2-1; 7 nucleotides match TRBD1. V lost 4 bases and J lost 5; bases outside the gene matches: 8. The CDR3 consists of 15 residues. Germline V gene lookup returns CDR1 SGHTA and CDR2 FQGNSA. The variable domain in full, with the rest retrieved from reference TRBV7-2 and TRBJ2-1, is GAGVSQSPSNKVTEKGKDVELRCDPISGHTALYWYRQSLGQGLEFLIYFQGNSAPDKSGLPSDRFSAERTGGSVSTLTIQRTQQEDSAVYLCASSWGGQEHNEQFFGPGTRLTVL.

CDR3 in amino acids: CASRGGTSGSSYEQYF. The DNA for the CDR3 is TGTGCCAGCAGGGGGGGTACTAGCGGGAGCTCCTACGAGCAGTACTTC. The chain combines TRBV28 with TRBJ2-7; 11 positions match TRBD2. CDR1 is MDHEN and CDR2 is SYDVKM in the germline V gene. Losses at the gene ends were 6 bases for V and 0 bases for J; bases not matched to a gene: 7. This CDR3 is 16 amino acids long.

The chain has TRBV4-3 and TRBJ1-1; D not certain. Trimming stripped 1 base from V and 4 bases from J, with 13 bases between. Germline V gene lookup returns CDR1 LGHNA and CDR2 YSLEER. The CDR3 has 15 amino acids. CDR3 DNA sequence: TGCGCCAGCAGCCAAGGAACAAAAAGTTCCACTGAAGCTTTCTTT. Amino acids: CASSQGTKSSTEAFF.

This chain uses TRBV6-1 with TRBJ1-3; D perhaps matches TRBD1 (5 bases). The CDR3 has 17 amino acids. V gave up 2 bases and J gave up 0 bases, with 14 bases separating them. Germline lookup yields CDR1 MNHNS and CDR2 SASEGT. CDR3 loop: CASSEYQGPFSGNTIYF. The CDR3 nucleotides are TGTGCCAGCAGTGAATATCAGGGCCCCTTCTCTGGAAACACCATATATTTT.

This clone has just one count. This CDR3 is CASSHTGTAANYGYTF. The CDR3 DNA sequence: TGCGCCAGCAGCCACACCGGGACAGCAGCTAACTATGGCTACACCTTC. The chain recombines TRBV4-3 with TRBJ1-2; 7 bases are shared with TRBD1. The CDR3 has 16 amino acids. Germline V gene lookup returns CDR1 LGHNA and CDR2 YSLEER. The trim removed 3 bases at V and 0 bases at J, leaving 7 bases unmatched.